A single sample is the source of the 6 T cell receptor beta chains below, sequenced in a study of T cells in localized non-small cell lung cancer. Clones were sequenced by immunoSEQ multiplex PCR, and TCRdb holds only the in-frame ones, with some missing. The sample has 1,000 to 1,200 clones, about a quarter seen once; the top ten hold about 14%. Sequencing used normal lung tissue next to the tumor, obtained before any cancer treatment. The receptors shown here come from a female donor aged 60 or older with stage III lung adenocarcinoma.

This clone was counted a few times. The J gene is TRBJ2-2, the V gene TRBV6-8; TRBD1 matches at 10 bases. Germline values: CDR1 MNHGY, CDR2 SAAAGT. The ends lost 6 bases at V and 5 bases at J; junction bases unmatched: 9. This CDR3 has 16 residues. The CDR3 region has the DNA TGTGCCAGCAGCCCCCCGGGACAGGGGCGTACCGGGGAGCTGTTTTTT. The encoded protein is CASSPPGQGRTGELFF.

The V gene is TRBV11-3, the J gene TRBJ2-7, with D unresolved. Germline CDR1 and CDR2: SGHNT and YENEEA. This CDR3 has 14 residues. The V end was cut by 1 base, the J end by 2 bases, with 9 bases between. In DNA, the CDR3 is TGTGCCAGCAGCTTAGGTCACCCGCCCTACGAGCAGTACTTC. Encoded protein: CASSLGHPPYEQYF.

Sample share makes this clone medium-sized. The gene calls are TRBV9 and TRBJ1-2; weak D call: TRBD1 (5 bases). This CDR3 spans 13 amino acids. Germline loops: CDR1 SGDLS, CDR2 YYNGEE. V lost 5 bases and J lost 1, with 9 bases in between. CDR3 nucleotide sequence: TGTGCCAGCAGTGAGGGACTTAACTATGGCTACACCTTC. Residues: CASSEGLNYGYTF.

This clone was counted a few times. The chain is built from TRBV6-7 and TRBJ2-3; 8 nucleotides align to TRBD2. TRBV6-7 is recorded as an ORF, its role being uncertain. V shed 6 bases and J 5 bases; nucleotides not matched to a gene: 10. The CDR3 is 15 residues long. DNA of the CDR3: TGTGCCAGCAGCCCTATACCGGGACTAGGAGATACGCAGTATTTT. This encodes CASSPIPGLGDTQYF.

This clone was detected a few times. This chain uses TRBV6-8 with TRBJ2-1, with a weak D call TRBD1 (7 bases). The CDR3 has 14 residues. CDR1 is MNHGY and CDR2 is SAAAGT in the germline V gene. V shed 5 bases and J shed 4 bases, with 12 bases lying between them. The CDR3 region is CASSQGGPYNEQFF. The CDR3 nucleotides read TGTGCCAGCAGTCAGGGGGGCCCTTACAATGAGCAGTTCTTC.

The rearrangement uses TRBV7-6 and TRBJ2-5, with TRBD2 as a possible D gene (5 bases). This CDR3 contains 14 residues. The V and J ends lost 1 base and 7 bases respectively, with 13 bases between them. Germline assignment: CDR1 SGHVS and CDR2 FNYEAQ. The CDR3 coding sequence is TGTGCCAGCAGCTTAGAACGGGTCCGGGGGACCCAGTACTTC. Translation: CASSLERVRGTQYF.